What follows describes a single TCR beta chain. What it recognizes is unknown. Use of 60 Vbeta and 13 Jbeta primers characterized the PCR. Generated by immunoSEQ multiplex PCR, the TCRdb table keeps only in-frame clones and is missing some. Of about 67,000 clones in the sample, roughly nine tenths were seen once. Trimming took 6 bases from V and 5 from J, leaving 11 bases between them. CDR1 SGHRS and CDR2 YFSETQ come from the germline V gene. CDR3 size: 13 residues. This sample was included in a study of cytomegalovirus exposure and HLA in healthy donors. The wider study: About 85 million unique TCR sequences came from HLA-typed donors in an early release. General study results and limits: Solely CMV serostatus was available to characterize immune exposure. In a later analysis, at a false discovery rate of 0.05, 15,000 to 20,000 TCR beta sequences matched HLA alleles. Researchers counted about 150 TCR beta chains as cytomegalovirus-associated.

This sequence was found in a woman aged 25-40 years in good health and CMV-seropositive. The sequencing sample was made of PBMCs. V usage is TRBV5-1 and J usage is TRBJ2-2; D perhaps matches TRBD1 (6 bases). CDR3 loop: CASKEQGTGELFF. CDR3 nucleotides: TGCGCCAGCAAAGAACAGGGTACCGGGGAGCTGTTTTTT. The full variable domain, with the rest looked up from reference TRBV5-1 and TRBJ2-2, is KAGVTQTPRYLIKTRGQQVTLSCSPISGHRSVSWYQQTPGQGLQFLFEYFSETQRNKGNFPGRFSGRQFSNSRSEMNVSTLELGDSALYLCASKEQGTGELFFGEGSRLTVL.